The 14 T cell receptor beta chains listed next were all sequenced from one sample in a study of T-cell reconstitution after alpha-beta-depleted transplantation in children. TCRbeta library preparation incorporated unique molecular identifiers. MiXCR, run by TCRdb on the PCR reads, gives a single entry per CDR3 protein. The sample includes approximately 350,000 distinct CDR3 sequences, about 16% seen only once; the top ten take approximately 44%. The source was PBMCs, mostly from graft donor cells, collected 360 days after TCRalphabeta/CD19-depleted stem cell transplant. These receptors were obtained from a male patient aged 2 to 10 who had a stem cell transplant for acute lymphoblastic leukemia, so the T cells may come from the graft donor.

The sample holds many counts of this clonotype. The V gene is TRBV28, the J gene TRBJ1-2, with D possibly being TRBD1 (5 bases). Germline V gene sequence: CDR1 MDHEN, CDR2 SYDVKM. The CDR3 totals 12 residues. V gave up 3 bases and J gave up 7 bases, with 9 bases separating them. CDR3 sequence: CASSFLGAGYTF. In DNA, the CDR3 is TGTGCCAGCAGTTTTCTCGGGGCTGGCTACACCTTC.

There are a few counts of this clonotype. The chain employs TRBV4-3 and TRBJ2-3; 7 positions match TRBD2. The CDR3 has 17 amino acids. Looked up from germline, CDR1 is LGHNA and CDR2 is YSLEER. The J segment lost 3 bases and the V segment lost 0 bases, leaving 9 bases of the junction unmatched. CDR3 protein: CASSQDEWEGRTDTQYF. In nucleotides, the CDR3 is TGCGCCAGCAGCCAAGATGAGTGGGAGGGCCGAACAGATACGCAGTATTTT.

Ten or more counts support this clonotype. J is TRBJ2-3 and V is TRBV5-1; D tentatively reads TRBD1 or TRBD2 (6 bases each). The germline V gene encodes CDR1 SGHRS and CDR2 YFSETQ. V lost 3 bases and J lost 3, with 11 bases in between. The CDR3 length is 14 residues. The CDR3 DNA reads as TGCGCCAGCAGCTGGGGGGCCGGGACAGATACGCAGTATTTT. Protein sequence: CASSWGAGTDTQYF. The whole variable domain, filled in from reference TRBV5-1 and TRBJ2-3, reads KAGVTQTPRYLIKTRGQQVTLSCSPISGHRSVSWYQQTPGQGLQFLFEYFSETQRNKGNFPGRFSGRQFSNSRSEMNVSTLELGDSALYLCASSWGAGTDTQYFGPGTRLTVL.

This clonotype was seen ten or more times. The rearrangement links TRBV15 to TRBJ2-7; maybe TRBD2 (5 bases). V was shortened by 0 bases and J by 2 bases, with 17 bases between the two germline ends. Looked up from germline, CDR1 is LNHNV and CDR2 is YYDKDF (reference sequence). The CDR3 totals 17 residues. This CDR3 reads CATSRDRIGLRAYEQYF. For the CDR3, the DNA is TGTGCCACCAGCAGAGATCGTATTGGGTTGAGGGCCTACGAGCAGTACTTC.

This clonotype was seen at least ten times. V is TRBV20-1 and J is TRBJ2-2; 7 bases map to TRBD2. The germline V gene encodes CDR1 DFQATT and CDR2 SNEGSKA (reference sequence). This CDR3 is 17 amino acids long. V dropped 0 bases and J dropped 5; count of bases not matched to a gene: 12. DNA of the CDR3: TGCAGTGCTAGAGATCTCGTCTTGGGGGGGAGGACCGGGGAGCTGTTTTTT. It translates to CSARDLVLGGRTGELFF.

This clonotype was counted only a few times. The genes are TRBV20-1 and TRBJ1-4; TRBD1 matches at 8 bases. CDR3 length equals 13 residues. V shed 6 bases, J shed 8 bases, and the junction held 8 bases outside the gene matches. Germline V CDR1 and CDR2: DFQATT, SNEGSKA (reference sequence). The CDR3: CSAPGTGDEKLFF. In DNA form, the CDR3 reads TGCAGTGCGCCCGGGACAGGTGACGAAAAACTGTTTTTT.

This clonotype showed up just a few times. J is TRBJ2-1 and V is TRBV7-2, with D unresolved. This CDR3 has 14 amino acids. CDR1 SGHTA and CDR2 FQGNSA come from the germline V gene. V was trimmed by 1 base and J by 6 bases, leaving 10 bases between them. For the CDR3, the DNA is TGTGCCAGCAGCTTAGACAAGGCCATCAATGAGCAGTTCTTC. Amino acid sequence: CASSLDKAINEQFF. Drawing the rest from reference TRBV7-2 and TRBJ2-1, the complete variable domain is GAGVSQSPSNKVTEKGKDVELRCDPISGHTALYWYRQSLGQGLEFLIYFQGNSAPDKSGLPSDRFSAERTGGSVSTLTIQRTQQEDSAVYLCASSLDKAINEQFFGPGTRLTVL.

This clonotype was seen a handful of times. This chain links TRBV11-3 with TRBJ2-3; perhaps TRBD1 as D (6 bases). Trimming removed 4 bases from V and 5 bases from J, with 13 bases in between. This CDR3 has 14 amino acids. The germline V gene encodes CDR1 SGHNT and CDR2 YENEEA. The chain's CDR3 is CASSSGQSEDTQYF. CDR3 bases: TGTGCCAGCAGCTCCGGACAGTCGGAAGATACGCAGTATTTT.

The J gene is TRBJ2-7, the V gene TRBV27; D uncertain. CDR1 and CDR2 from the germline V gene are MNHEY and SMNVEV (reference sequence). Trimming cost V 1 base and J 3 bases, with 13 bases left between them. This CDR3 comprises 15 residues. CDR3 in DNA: TGTGCCAGCAGTTTATTGGCGTCCGCCTACTACGAGCAGTACTTC. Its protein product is CASSLLASAYYEQYF.

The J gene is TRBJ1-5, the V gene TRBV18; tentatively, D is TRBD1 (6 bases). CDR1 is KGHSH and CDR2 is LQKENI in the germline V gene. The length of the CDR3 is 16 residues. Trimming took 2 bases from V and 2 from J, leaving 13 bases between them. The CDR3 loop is CASSPGSAGGNQPQHF. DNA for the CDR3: TGTGCCAGCTCACCAGGCAGCGCAGGGGGCAATCAGCCCCAGCATTTT.

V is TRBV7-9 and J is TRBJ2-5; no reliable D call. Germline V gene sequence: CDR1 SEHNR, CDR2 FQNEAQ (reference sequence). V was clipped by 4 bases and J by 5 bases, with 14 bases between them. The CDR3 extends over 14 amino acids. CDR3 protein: CASSWRLLGETQYF. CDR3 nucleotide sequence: TGTGCCAGCAGCTGGCGACTCCTTGGGGAGACCCAGTACTTC.

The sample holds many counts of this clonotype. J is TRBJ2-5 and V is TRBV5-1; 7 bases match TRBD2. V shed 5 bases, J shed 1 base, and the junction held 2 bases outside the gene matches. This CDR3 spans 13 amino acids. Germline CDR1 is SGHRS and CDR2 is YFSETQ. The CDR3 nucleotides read TGCGCCAGCAGAAGCGGGGCCCAAGAGACCCAGTACTTC. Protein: CASRSGAQETQYF.

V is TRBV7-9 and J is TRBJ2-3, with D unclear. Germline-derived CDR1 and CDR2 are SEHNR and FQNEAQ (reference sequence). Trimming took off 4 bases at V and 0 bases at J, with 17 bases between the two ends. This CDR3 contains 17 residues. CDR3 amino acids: CASSSNPDGASTDTQYF. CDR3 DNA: TGTGCCAGCAGCTCCAACCCCGACGGCGCAAGCACAGATACGCAGTATTTT.

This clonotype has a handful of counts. The CDR3: CASTRRRDYSNEQFF. For the CDR3, the DNA is TGTGCCAGCACCCGACGGCGGGACTACTCCAATGAGCAGTTCTTC. The V gene is TRBV12-3 or TRBV12-4, the J gene TRBJ2-1; 7 nucleotides align to TRBD2. The trim removed 7 bases at V and 6 bases at J, leaving 12 bases unmatched. This CDR3 comprises 15 residues.